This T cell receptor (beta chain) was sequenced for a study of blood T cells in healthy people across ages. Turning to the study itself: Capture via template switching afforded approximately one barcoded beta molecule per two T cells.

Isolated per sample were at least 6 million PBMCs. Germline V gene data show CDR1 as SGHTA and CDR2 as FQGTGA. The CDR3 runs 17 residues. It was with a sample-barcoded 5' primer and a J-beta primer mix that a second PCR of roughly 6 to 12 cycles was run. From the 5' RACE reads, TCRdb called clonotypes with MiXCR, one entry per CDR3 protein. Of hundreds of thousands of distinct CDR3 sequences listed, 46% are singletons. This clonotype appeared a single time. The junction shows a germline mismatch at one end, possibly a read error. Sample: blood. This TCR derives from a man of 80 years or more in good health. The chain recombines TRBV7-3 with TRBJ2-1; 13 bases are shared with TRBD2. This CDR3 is CANSSPATSGRLTEQFF. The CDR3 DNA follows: TGTGCCAACAGCTCGCCCGCGACTAGCGGGAGGTTGACTGAGCAGTTCTTC.